A selection of T cell receptor beta chains follows, all from one sample in a study of shared clonotypes between healthy human individuals. Sequencing was performed with immunoSEQ multiplex PCR; in TCRdb, only in-frame clones are kept and a portion is missing. The table lists approximately 1,500,000 clones, around 98% of them singletons. The sequencing sample was made of naive CD4+ T cells sorted from blood. Receptors originate from a man younger than 40 in good health. Both conserved end residues are part of each CDR3. A D gene is named only where the DNA matches it firmly. Size is omitted from some rows. Given values are once, few, many or a class for expanded clones.

size,D,J,V,DNA,CDR3
-,-,TRBJ1-1,TRBV2,TGTGCCAGCAGTGAACAGGGGCACTACACTGAAGCTTTCTTT,CASSEQGHYTEAFF
-,-,TRBJ2-5,TRBV7-2,TGTGCCAGCAGCTCAACCCGGCCCCAGTACTTC,CASSSTRPQYF
-,-,TRBJ2-5,TRBV7-2,TGTGCCAGCAGCCCGGGACCCCAAGAGACCCAGTACTTC,CASSPGPQETQYF
-,TRBD2,TRBJ2-7,TRBV13,TGTGCCAGCAGCCTTCTAGGACTAGCCTACGAGCAGTACTTC,CASSLLGLAYEQYF
-,TRBD1,TRBJ2-2,TRBV19,TGTGCCAGTAGTACCGGGACAGGGGGCTCCGGGGAGCTGTTTTTT,CASSTGTGGSGELFF
-,TRBD2,TRBJ2-7,TRBV5-6,TGTGCCAGCAGCCATAGCGGGACCGGGGCCTACGAGCAGTACTTC,CASSHSGTGAYEQYF
once,-,TRBJ2-7,TRBV1,TGCACCACTAGCGGGAGGTTGTACGAGCAGTACTTC,CTTSGRLYEQYF
-,TRBD1,TRBJ2-5,TRBV4-2,TGTGCCAGCAGCCAAACGGGACAGGGAGAGACCCAGTACTTC,CASSQTGQGETQYF
-,TRBD1,TRBJ2-1,TRBV11-2,TGTGCCAGCAGCTTAGAGGCAGGGGGCGGTGAGCAGTTCTTC,CASSLEAGGGEQFF
-,TRBD2,TRBJ2-1,TRBV27,TGTGCCAGCAAACCTCTCCCGGGAGGGCTCAATGAGCAGTTCTTC,CASKPLPGGLNEQFF
-,TRBD2,TRBJ2-7,TRBV29-1,TGCAGCGTTCGGACTAGCGGGTGGGGAGAGCAGTACTTC,CSVRTSGWGEQYF
-,TRBD2,TRBJ2-1,TRBV7-6,TGTGCCAGCAGCTTTGTGCAGGGCGGGACTATTTGGAATGAGCAGTTCTTC,CASSFVQGGTIWNEQFF
-,-,TRBJ2-2,TRBV7-3,TGTGCCAGCAGCTCTACGGACAGGAACACCGGGGAGCTGTTTTTT,CASSSTDRNTGELFF
-,-,TRBJ1-1,TRBV27,TGTGCCAGCATCCGACATGCAGACATGAACACTGAAGCTTTCTTT,CASIRHADMNTEAFF
-,-,TRBJ2-7,TRBV7-2,TGTGCCAGCAGCTTAGCGAGGAGCAGGGGCCCCTACGAGCAGTACTTC,CASSLARSRGPYEQYF
-,-,TRBJ2-7,TRBV28,TGTGCCAGCTGGTCCCTCGGGTACGAGCAGTACTTC,CASWSLGYEQYF
-,-,TRBJ1-1,TRBV11-2,TGTGCCAGCAGCTTAGACCCAAGAAACACTGAAGCTTTCTTT,CASSLDPRNTEAFF
-,-,TRBJ2-6,TRBV5-1,TGCGCCAGCAGCGGGACCTCTGGGGCCAACGTCCTGACTTTC,CASSGTSGANVLTF
-,-,TRBJ1-2,TRBV7-6,TGTGCCAGCAGCTTGAGGACCGGGCTTAACTATGGCTACACCTTC,CASSLRTGLNYGYTF
-,-,TRBJ2-1,TRBV19,TGTGCCAGTAGTATAATTGCCCCAGGCCTTGGGCAGTTCTTC,CASSIIAPGLGQFF
-,-,TRBJ2-3,TRBV5-1,TGCGCCAGCAGCTTGAGTCGCCAGAGCACTACAGATACGCAGTATTTT,CASSLSRQSTTDTQYF
-,-,TRBJ2-3,TRBV19,TGTGCCAGTAGGGAGGTCGATACGCAGTATTTT,CASREVDTQYF
-,-,TRBJ1-2,TRBV5-1,TGCGCCAGCAGCTTGGCCGGGACGCCTAACTATGGCTACACCTTC,CASSLAGTPNYGYTF
-,-,TRBJ1-2,TRBV9,TGTGCCAGCACCCCGGAGGGAGGCTATGGCTACACCTTC,CASTPEGGYGYTF
-,-,TRBJ1-3,TRBV7-2,TGTGCCAGCAGCTCGGAAGGTGACTCTGGAAACACCATATATTTT,CASSSEGDSGNTIYF
-,TRBD2,TRBJ2-7,TRBV5-1,TGCGCCAGCAGCCCACTAGCGGGAGAGGAGTACGAGCAGTACTTC,CASSPLAGEEYEQYF
-,-,TRBJ2-3,TRBV5-1,TGCGCCAGCAGCTTGATGACGGGTTCAGATACGCAGTATTTT,CASSLMTGSDTQYF
-,-,TRBJ2-1,TRBV5-1,TGCGCCAGCAGCTTGGCCCTAAAACCACAGGATGAGCAGTTCTTC,CASSLALKPQDEQFF
-,TRBD2,TRBJ2-5,TRBV5-1,TGCGCCAGCAGCCGGAGCGGGGCGCAAGAGACCCAGTACTTC,CASSRSGAQETQYF
-,-,TRBJ2-2,TRBV10-3,TGTGCCATCAGTGAGGACATCGGCCCCGGGGAGCTGTTTTTT,CAISEDIGPGELFF
-,-,TRBJ2-1,TRBV5-1,TGCGCCAGCAGCGACCTCGAGGGCGCCGGGAGGCAGTTCTTC,CASSDLEGAGRQFF
-,-,TRBJ1-2,TRBV19,TGTGCCAGTAGCCGGGGGTCTGCATGGGGCTACACCTTC,CASSRGSAWGYTF
-,-,TRBJ2-1,TRBV5-1,TGCGCCAGCAGCTTGGATATTGCGGATATCGCTGAGCAGTTCTTC,CASSLDIADIAEQFF
-,TRBD2,TRBJ2-5,TRBV5-5,TGTGCCAGCGGTAAGGGACTAGCGGGGTTCCAAGAGACCCAGTACTTC,CASGKGLAGFQETQYF
-,TRBD1,TRBJ2-2,TRBV18,TGTGCCAGCTCATCAACCGGGACAGGGTTGGGCACCGGGGAGCTGTTTTTT,CASSSTGTGLGTGELFF
-,TRBD2,TRBJ2-3,TRBV19,TGTGCCAGTCGGACTAGCGGGAGTTCAGATACGCAGTATTTT,CASRTSGSSDTQYF
once,TRBD1,TRBJ1-1,TRBV29-1,TGCAGCGTTCGGACAGGGGTTTTGAACACTGAAGCTTTCTTT,CSVRTGVLNTEAFF
once,-,TRBJ1-4,TRBV2,TGTGCCAGCAGTTCTCAGGGATCAACTAATGAAAAACTGTTTTTT,CASSSQGSTNEKLFF
-,-,TRBJ2-2,TRBV7-6,TGTGCCAGCAGTGGTAACACCGGGGAGCTGTTTTTT,CASSGNTGELFF
-,TRBD1,TRBJ2-1,TRBV18,TGTGCCAGCTCACGATACCGGGACAGGGACGACAATGAGCAGTTCTTC,CASSRYRDRDDNEQFF
-,TRBD2,TRBJ2-2,TRBV2,TGTGCCAGCAGTGAAGGACTAGCGGCCGGGGAGCTGTTTTTT,CASSEGLAAGELFF
-,-,TRBJ2-5,TRBV7-2,TGTGCCAGCAGCTTACACGAGACCCAGTACTTC,CASSLHETQYF
-,TRBD1,TRBJ2-3,TRBV19,TGTGCCAGTAGTAGAACCGGGACAGGGGGCGGAACAGATACGCAGTATTTT,CASSRTGTGGGTDTQYF
few,TRBD1,TRBJ2-3,TRBV2,TGTGCCAGCAGTGAAAAGTCCAGGGGGCTCACAGATACGCAGTATTTT,CASSEKSRGLTDTQYF
-,TRBD2,TRBJ2-3,TRBV15,TGTGCCACCAGCAGAGATCTTTGGCTAGCGGGAGAGGAGGCAGATACGCAGTATTTT,CATSRDLWLAGEEADTQYF
-,-,TRBJ2-7,TRBV5-5,TGTGCCAGCAGCTTGGGACAGAATTCCTACGAGCAGTACTTC,CASSLGQNSYEQYF
once,-,TRBJ2-7,TRBV18,TGTGCCAGCTCACCCCGGGGCGCCTCCTACGAGCAGTACTTC,CASSPRGASYEQYF
-,-,TRBJ1-1,TRBV18,TGTGCCAGCTCACCTCTTCCGGGACGGGAGAACACTGAAGCTTTCTTT,CASSPLPGRENTEAFF
-,TRBD1,TRBJ2-3,TRBV9,TGTGCCAGCAGCGCACAGGGGGCGTACACAGATACGCAGTATTTT,CASSAQGAYTDTQYF
-,-,TRBJ1-5,TRBV25-1,TGTGCCAGCAGTGATTGGGGTCAGCCCCAGCATTTT,CASSDWGQPQHF
once,TRBD2,TRBJ2-1,TRBV30,TGTGCCTGGAGTGTAGACGAACTAGCGGGGTACAATGAGCAGTTCTTC,CAWSVDELAGYNEQFF
-,TRBD1,TRBJ2-4,TRBV5-1,TGCGCCAGCAGCCCGGGACAGGGATCAAACATTCAGTACTTC,CASSPGQGSNIQYF
-,-,TRBJ1-5,TRBV19,TGTGCCAGTAGTATCGCAAGGATGAGCAATCAGCCCCAGCATTTT,CASSIARMSNQPQHF
-,TRBD2,TRBJ2-7,TRBV5-1,TGCGCCAGCAGCTTGGCCTACAGGGGGCCTAGCGGGAGGACCCCTGGCGAGCAGTACTTC,CASSLAYRGPSGRTPGEQYF
-,-,TRBJ2-1,TRBV28,TGTGCCAGCAGTTCCCCACTAGGTTCGTACAATGAGCAGTTCTTC,CASSSPLGSYNEQFF